A selection of T cell receptor beta chains follows, all from one sample in a study of cytomegalovirus exposure and HLA in healthy donors. Clones were sequenced by immunoSEQ multiplex PCR, and TCRdb holds only the in-frame ones, with some missing. Among 120,000 to 150,000 clones, around 77% were seen once, and the ten largest hold approximately 1%. Specimen: PBMCs. All receptors derive from a man between 18 and 35 years old in good health and CMV-seronegative. Each CDR3 is given with its conserved first and last residue. D genes are given only for firm matches. Where a row states a size, it is once, few, many or the class of an expanded clone; other rows omit it.

clone size	D gene	CDR3 length	V gene	CDR3 protein
.	.	14	TRBV2	CASTEEGSGQPQHF
.	.	12	TRBV6-6	CASSPSEWPQHF
.	.	14	TRBV6-5	CASSPPLEGAGYTF
.	TRBD1	16	TRBV12-5	CASGLLTGSSNQPQHF
.	.	14	TRBV6-6	CASKREGNTDTQYF
.	.	11	TRBV6-5	CASSSPGGQYF
few	TRBD1	16	TRBV5-6	CASGGQALTGTGELFF
.	TRBD1	16	TRBV5-1	CASSFSGKGQSYGYTF
.	.	14	TRBV5-6	CASSLERRQMGYTF
.	TRBD1	16	TRBV6-5	CASSSRDSISYNEQFF
.	.	13	TRBV9	CASSVSSANEQFF
.	.	14	TRBV7-6	CASSLGHSSYEQYF
.	.	16	TRBV4-2	CASSQSRDSPLETQYF
few	TRBD1	15	TRBV4-2	CASSVRDRASYEQYF
.	.	15	TRBV5-4	CASTQAGGRGGGYTF
.	TRBD1	14	TRBV9	CASSVGTGDPPLHF
.	.	12	TRBV12-5	CASGSGSDTQYF
.	.	14	TRBV25-1	CASTEGARGNTIYF
.	TRBD1	13	TRBV29-1	CSFSRGSYNEQFF
.	TRBD1	15	TRBV27	CASSPDRISNQPQHF
.	.	17	TRBV7-2	CASSLGGPVAGDYEQYF
.	TRBD1	14	TRBV4-3	CASSHLGQGPEAFF
.	.	14	TRBV5-1	CASSLGWAGNEQFF
.	TRBD1	15	TRBV27	CASSFETGGAYGYTF
.	TRBD1	15	TRBV7-8	CASSSGTGANQPQHF
.	TRBD1	15	TRBV5-1	CASSSTGGSGNTIYF
.	TRBD2	15	TRBV5-1	CASSPGLAGYNEQFF
.	.	12	TRBV6-5	CASKGQTYGYTF
few	.	13	TRBV4-3	CASSQVEGEKLFF
once	.	17	TRBV4-2	CASSQDPPGPYNSPLHF
.	TRBD1	14	TRBV5-4	CASRPFLGQDGYTF
.	.	15	TRBV7-9	CASSFTAGAESPLHF
.	.	16	TRBV4-1	CASSQVPTPTLYEQYF
once	.	15	TRBV7-9	CASSGRTSSTDTQYF
.	.	14	TRBV4-2	CASSQGREGNEQFF
.	.	15	TRBV5-1	CASSLVLGRVSGAFF
.	TRBD1	16	TRBV15	CATSRDIGTGRDGYTF
.	TRBD1	13	TRBV6-5	CASSFGQGGGAFF
.	.	14	TRBV5-8	CASPLGQGFQPLHF
.	TRBD1	16	TRBV5-1	CASSPGTGGAGTEAFF
.	.	15	TRBV10-3	CAISEGVVMNTEAFF
once	.	12	TRBV5-4	CASSLGVTEAFF
few	.	14	TRBV6-6	CASSYSSSGNTIYF
.	.	16	TRBV19	CASSPDSALYNSPLHF
.	.	17	TRBV11-1	CASSPTRAGRRNTEAFF
.	TRBD1	15	TRBV6-5	CASSNRQGAESPLHF
.	.	13	TRBV5-1	CASSSTVSGEQFF